Following are 10 T cell receptor beta chains from one sample sequenced in a study of PD-1 blockade in classical Hodgkin lymphoma. The table came from immunoSEQ multiplex PCR; TCRdb's copy has only in-frame clones and leaves some out. Altogether 100,000 or so clones are present, approximately 90% being singletons, with the ten largest covering around 6.6%. With no exception, relapse followed autologous stem cell transplantation in all patients, and brentuximab vedotin exposure varied. Source: peripheral blood mononuclear cells (PBMCs), taken before the second cycle of nivolumab. The receptors stem from a human donor with classical Hodgkin lymphoma.

V and J are TRBV7-2 and TRBJ2-7; TRBD2 is a possible D gene (6 bases). The germline V gene has CDR1 SGHTA and CDR2 FQGNSA. V lost 5 bases, J lost 4 bases, and 15 bases lay in between. This CDR3 spans 14 amino acids. In DNA form, the CDR3 reads TGTGCCAGCAGCCCCCGGAGGGGCCCGTACGAGCAGTACTTC. As protein: CASSPRRGPYEQYF.

In DNA form, the CDR3 reads TGTGCCAGCAGCCAACAGGGGGCAAAAACCTATGGCTACACCTTC. Translating gives CASSQQGAKTYGYTF. J is TRBJ1-2 and V is TRBV14; 8 bases align to TRBD1. The V gene's germline CDR1 is SGHDN and CDR2 FVKESK. The CDR3 sequence is 15 residues long. V lost 2 bases and J lost 4; bases outside the gene matches: 6.

The chain is built from TRBV7-8 and TRBJ1-4, with a weak D call TRBD1 (6 bases). Germline loops: CDR1 SGHVS, CDR2 FQNEAQ. This CDR3 comprises 19 residues. The V end was cut by 5 bases, the J end by 0 bases, with 22 bases between. The CDR3 DNA follows: TGTGCCAGCAGCGAGGAGGTCACAGGGAGAGTTGCAACTAATGAAAAACTGTTTTTT. Amino acids: CASSEEVTGRVATNEKLFF.

This chain uses TRBV30 with TRBJ1-2; 8 nucleotides align to TRBD1. Germline V gene lookup returns CDR1 GTSNPN and CDR2 SVGIG (reference sequence). With V trimmed by 5 bases and J by 5 bases, 13 bases remained unmatched. The CDR3 spans 15 residues. This chain's CDR3 is CAWRRWGDRRYGYTF. The CDR3 bases are TGTGCCTGGCGTCGTTGGGGGGACAGGCGGTATGGCTACACCTTC.

The chain uses TRBV7-2 and TRBJ1-1; perhaps TRBD1 as D (5 bases). In germline, CDR1 is SGHTA, CDR2 FQGNSA. CDR3 length: 15 residues. V was pared by 1 base and J by 1 base, with 10 bases between. DNA of the CDR3: TGTGCCAGCAGCTTAGTAGGGACGGCGAACACTGAAGCTTTCTTT. Translating gives CASSLVGTANTEAFF.

A single count supports this clone. The chain couples TRBV28 to TRBJ2-7; D perhaps matches TRBD2 (5 bases). V lost 3 bases, J lost 3 bases, and 12 bases lay in between. The CDR3 is 14 amino acids. Germline assignment: CDR1 MDHEN and CDR2 SYDVKM. In nucleotides, the CDR3 is TGTGCCAGCAGTTTGAAGGCAGGACTCTACGAGCAGTACTTC. Its protein is CASSLKAGLYEQYF. Drawing the rest from reference TRBV28 and TRBJ2-7, the complete variable domain is DVKVTQSSRYLVKRTGEKVFLECVQDMDHENMFWYRQDPGLGLRLIYFSYDVKMKEKGDIPEGYSVSREKKERFSLILESASTNQTSMYLCASSLKAGLYEQYFGPGTRLTVT.

The V call is TRBV7-2, the J call TRBJ1-2, with 7 bases matching TRBD1. V lost 5 bases to trimming and J lost 1 base; unmatched junction nucleotides: 7. The V gene's germline CDR1 is SGHTA and CDR2 FQGNSA. The CDR3 spans 15 residues. This chain's CDR3 is CASSPGQALNYGYTF. CDR3 bases: TGTGCCAGCAGCCCCGGACAGGCCCTTAACTATGGCTACACCTTC. Together with reference TRBV7-2 and TRBJ1-2, the CDR3 gives the full variable domain: GAGVSQSPSNKVTEKGKDVELRCDPISGHTALYWYRQSLGQGLEFLIYFQGNSAPDKSGLPSDRFSAERTGGSVSTLTIQRTQQEDSAVYLCASSPGQALNYGYTFGSGTRLTVV.

CDR3 DNA: TGTGCCAGCACTCCTCAGGGACAGGGAAGAGATGGCTACACCTTC. Translated: CASTPQGQGRDGYTF. The chain has TRBV6-6 and TRBJ1-2; 9 bases fit TRBD1. This CDR3 is 15 amino acids long. J was trimmed by 6 bases and V by 7 bases; bases with no gene match: 12. Per germline, CDR1 MNHNY and CDR2 SVGAGI (reference sequence).

This clone was seen only a few times. The chain combines TRBV10-2 with TRBJ1-5; TRBD1 aligns across 8 bases. Unmatched junction bases numbered 13, after V lost 0 bases and J lost 6 bases. Germline lookup yields CDR1 WSHSY and CDR2 SAAADI. The CDR3 is 18 amino acids. As DNA, the CDR3 is TGCGCCAGCAGTGAGTCGTCTGAATGGACAGGGAATGGTCAGCCCCAGCATTTT. Translation: CASSESSEWTGNGQPQHF.

V is TRBV27 and J is TRBJ2-7, with D maybe TRBD1 (7 bases). Germline-derived CDR1 and CDR2 are MNHEY and SMNVEV (reference sequence). The CDR3 has 14 residues. V lost 4 bases and J 6 bases, leaving 16 bases between the germline ends. The CDR3 bases are TGTGCCAGCAGTTCCACCAGGGGGGCCTCCGAGCAGTACTTC. This gives the protein CASSSTRGASEQYF.